Listed here are 12 T cell receptor beta chains from one sample, sequenced in a study of beta chain features in type 1 diabetes. Whole-study results and caveats: Shorter TCRB CDR3s, moderately but significantly so, marked every one of the four CD4+ subsets in Type 1 diabetes patients.

Expressed TCRB transcripts were sequenced because the entire RNA isolate underwent reverse transcription. Sequencing used immunoSEQ multiplex PCR; TCRdb keeps in-frame clones, though not all of them. The sample yields a few hundred thousand clones, roughly 13% seen once. Their recognized antigens are unknown. The specimen sequenced was naive CD4+ T cells from blood. These receptors were collected from a man aged 25 to 45 with type 1 diabetes.

There are a few counts of this clone. The J gene is TRBJ2-1, the V gene TRBV21-1; TRBD2, as called in the table, went unchecked against the DNA. TRBV21-1 is designated a pseudogene. This CDR3 region has 18 residues. As DNA, the CDR3 is TGTGCCAGCAGCAAAACAGGGACTAGCGGGAGCTCCTACAATGAGCAGTTCTTC. It encodes CASSKTGTSGSSYNEQFF.

This clone was observed a few times. V usage is TRBV9 and J usage is TRBJ2-7; perhaps TRBD2 as D (5 bases). Looked up from germline, CDR1 is SGDLS and CDR2 is YYNGEE. Between the trimmed V and J ends, which lost 2 bases and 3 bases, there was a span of 15 bases. This CDR3 is 15 amino acids long. The CDR3 nucleotides read TGTGCCAGCAGCGTTGATTTCTCCGCGGGCTACGAGCAGTACTTC. Translated: CASSVDFSAGYEQYF. Based on the CDR3 plus reference TRBV9 and TRBJ2-7, the full variable domain is DSGVTQTPKHLITATGQRVTLRCSPRSGDLSVYWYQQSLDQGLQFLIQYYNGEERAKGNILERFSAQQFPDLHSELNLSSLELGDSALYFCASSVDFSAGYEQYFGPGTRLTVT.

J is TRBJ1-1 and V is TRBV28; 8 nucleotides line up with TRBD1. This CDR3 contains 15 residues. The junction had 8 bases not matched to a gene; V was cut back by 1 base and J by 7 bases. CDR1 is MDHEN and CDR2 is SYDVKM in the germline V gene. CDR3 sequence (DNA): TGTGCCAGCAGTTTATATGGACAGGGCAAGGGTGAAGCTTTCTTT. It yields the protein CASSLYGQGKGEAFF.

In its sample, this clone was seen a few times. V gene TRBV19 combines with J gene TRBJ1-5; D is perhaps TRBD1 (6 bases). CDR3 size: 14 residues. The ends were cut back, 11 bases at V and 7 bases at J, with 21 bases in the middle. CDR1 is LNHDA, CDR2 SQIVND, per germline (reference sequence). For the CDR3, the DNA is TGTGCCGGGGGGGGCTCGGCAGGCGGACAGCCCCAGCATTTT. It translates to CAGGGSAGGQPQHF.

The chain recombines TRBV5-1 with TRBJ2-2, with D possibly matching TRBD2 (6 bases). The CDR3 is 16 amino acids. CDR1 SGHRS and CDR2 YFSETQ come from the germline V gene. V gave up 2 bases and J gave up 0 bases, with 11 bases separating them. CDR3 residues: CASSLTGTANTGELFF. CDR3 sequence (DNA): TGCGCCAGCAGCTTAACCGGGACTGCGAACACCGGGGAGCTGTTTTTT.

The chain carries TRBV2 and TRBJ2-4; 11 positions agree with TRBD1. Germline V CDR1 and CDR2: SNHLY, FYNNEI. This CDR3 spans 16 amino acids. V lost 10 bases, J lost 1 base, and 9 bases stayed unmatched. The DNA for the CDR3 is TGTGCCACCGGACAGGGGGCGGGTGTGGCCAAAAACATTCAGTACTTC. Translated: CATGQGAGVAKNIQYF.

In its sample, this clone was seen a few times. The chain employs TRBV29-1 and TRBJ2-5, with TRBD1 matching over 11 bases. V lost 6 bases to trimming and J lost 5 bases; unmatched junction nucleotides: 2. The CDR3 runs to 12 residues. Germline assignment: CDR1 SQVTM and CDR2 ANQGSEA. Here the CDR3 DNA reads TGCAGCGTCGGGACAGGGGGGGAGACCCAGTACTTC. Translated, it gives CSVGTGGETQYF.

This sequence joins TRBV18 and TRBJ2-1; TRBD2 aligns across 13 bases. This CDR3 region has 16 residues. The J segment lost 4 bases and the V segment lost 6 bases, leaving 6 bases of the junction unmatched. CDR1 and CDR2 (germline): KGHSH, LQKENI. CDR3 nucleotides: TGTGCCAGCTCCCGGACTAGCGGGAGTAGTTACAATGAGCAGTTCTTC. Its protein product is CASSRTSGSSYNEQFF.

A few counts support this clone. The chain carries TRBV21-1 and TRBJ2-5; the table assigns TRBD2, which was not confirmed against the DNA. TRBV21-1 is marked as a pseudogene. The CDR3 runs to 15 residues. The DNA for the CDR3 is TGTGCCAGCAGCACCGCGGGGGGGGAGAGAGAGACCCAGTACTTC. Protein: CASSTAGGERETQYF.

The V call is TRBV7-3, the J call TRBJ2-1, with D perhaps matching TRBD2 (5 bases). The CDR3 spans 14 residues. With 5 bases removed from V and 2 bases from J, the gap between germline ends came to 10 bases. The germline gives CDR1 SGHTA, CDR2 FQGTGA. The CDR3, as DNA: TGTGCCAGCAGCCGGACTGACACCTACAATGAGCAGTTCTTC. Protein product: CASSRTDTYNEQFF.

This clone was detected a few times. This rearrangement joins TRBV30 to TRBJ1-5; no reliable D call. V was clipped by 2 bases and J by 8 bases, with 10 bases between them. The CDR3 extends over 12 amino acids. Germline CDR1 is GTSNPN and CDR2 is SVGIG (reference sequence). The CDR3 DNA reads as TGTGCCTGGAGTACGGGAGCGGAGCCCCAGCATTTT. This gives the protein CAWSTGAEPQHF. The full variable domain, with the rest looked up from reference TRBV30 and TRBJ1-5, is SQTIHQWPATLVQPVGSPLSLECTVEGTSNPNLYWYRQAAGRGLQLLFYSVGIGQISSEVPQNLSASRPQDRQFILSSKKLLLSDSGFYLCAWSTGAEPQHFGDGTRLSIL.

The chain combines TRBV4-3 with TRBJ2-3; TRBD1 matches at 8 bases. Per germline, CDR1 LGHNA and CDR2 YSLEER. The CDR3 is made up of 14 amino acids. V was clipped by 2 bases and J by 5 bases; unmatched bases: 3. This CDR3 reads CASSQRGQGDTQYF. DNA for the CDR3: TGCGCCAGCAGCCAAAGAGGACAGGGAGATACGCAGTATTTT.